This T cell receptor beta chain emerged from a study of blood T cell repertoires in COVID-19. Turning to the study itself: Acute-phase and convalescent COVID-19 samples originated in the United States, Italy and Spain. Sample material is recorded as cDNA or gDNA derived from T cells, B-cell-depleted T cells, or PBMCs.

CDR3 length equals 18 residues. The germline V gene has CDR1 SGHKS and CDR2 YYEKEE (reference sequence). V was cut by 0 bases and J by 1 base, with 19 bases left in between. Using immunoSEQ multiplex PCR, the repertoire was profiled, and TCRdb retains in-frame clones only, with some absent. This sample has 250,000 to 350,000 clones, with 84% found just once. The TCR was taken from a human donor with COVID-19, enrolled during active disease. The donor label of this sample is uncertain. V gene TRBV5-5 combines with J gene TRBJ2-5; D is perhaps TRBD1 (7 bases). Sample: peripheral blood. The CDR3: CASSLVVGGGAVQETQYF. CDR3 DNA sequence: TGTGCCAGCAGCTTGGTGGTCGGAGGGGGCGCGGTCCAAGAGACCCAGTACTTC.